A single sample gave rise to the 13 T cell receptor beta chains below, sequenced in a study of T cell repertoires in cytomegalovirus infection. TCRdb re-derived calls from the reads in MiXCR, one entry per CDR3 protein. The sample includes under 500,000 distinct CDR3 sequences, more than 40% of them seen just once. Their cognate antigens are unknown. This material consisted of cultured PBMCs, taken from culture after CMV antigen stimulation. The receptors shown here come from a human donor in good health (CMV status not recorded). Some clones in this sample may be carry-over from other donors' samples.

The CDR3, as DNA: TGTGCCAGCAGTCGACTAGCTAAGAAGAACGAGCAGTACTTC. Encoded protein: CASSRLAKKNEQYF. J is TRBJ2-7 and V is TRBV6-2 or TRBV6-3; 7 bases agree with TRBD2. Germline V gene data show CDR1 as MNHEY and CDR2 as SVGEGT. The CDR3 loop spans 14 amino acids. Trimming removed 5 bases from V and 5 bases from J; junction bases left unmatched: 9.

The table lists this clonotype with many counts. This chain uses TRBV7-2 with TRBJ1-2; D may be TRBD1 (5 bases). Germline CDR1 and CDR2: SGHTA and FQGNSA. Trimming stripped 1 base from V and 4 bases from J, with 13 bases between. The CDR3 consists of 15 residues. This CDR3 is CASSLGGKGSYGYTF. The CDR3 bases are TGTGCCAGCAGCTTAGGAGGGAAGGGGTCCTATGGCTACACCTTC.

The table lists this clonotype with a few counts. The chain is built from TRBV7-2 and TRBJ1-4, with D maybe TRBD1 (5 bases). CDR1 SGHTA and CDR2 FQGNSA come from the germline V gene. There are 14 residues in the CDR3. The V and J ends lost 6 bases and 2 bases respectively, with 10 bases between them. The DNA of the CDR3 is TGTGCCAGCAGGCCAGGGTACACTAATGAAAAACTGTTTTTT. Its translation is CASRPGYTNEKLFF.

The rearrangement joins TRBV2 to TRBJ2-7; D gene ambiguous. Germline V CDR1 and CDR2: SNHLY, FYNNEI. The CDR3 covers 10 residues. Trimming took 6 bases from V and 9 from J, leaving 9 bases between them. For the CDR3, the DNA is TGTGCCAGCAGGGCGGCCGGGCAGTACTTC. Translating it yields CASRAAGQYF.

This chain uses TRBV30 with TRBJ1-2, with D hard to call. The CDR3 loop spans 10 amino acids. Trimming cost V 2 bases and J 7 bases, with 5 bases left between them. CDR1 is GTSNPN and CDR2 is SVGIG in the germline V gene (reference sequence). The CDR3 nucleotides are TGTGCCTGGAGTTCGGGTGGCTACACCTTC. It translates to CAWSSGGYTF.

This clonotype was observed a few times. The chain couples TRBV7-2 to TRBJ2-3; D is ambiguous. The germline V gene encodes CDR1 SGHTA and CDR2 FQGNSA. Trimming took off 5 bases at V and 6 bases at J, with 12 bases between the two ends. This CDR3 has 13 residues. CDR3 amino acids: CASSTAWRDTQYF. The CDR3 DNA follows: TGTGCCAGCAGCACGGCCTGGCGGGATACGCAGTATTTT. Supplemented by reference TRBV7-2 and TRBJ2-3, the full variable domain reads GAGVSQSPSNKVTEKGKDVELRCDPISGHTALYWYRQSLGQGLEFLIYFQGNSAPDKSGLPSDRFSAERTGGSVSTLTIQRTQQEDSAVYLCASSTAWRDTQYFGPGTRLTVL.

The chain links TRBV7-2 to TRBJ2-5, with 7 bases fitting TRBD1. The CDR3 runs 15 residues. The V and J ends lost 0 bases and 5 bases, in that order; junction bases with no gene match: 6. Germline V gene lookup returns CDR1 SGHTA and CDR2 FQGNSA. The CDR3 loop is CASSLADRQGETQYF. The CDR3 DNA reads TGTGCCAGCAGCTTAGCCGATAGACAGGGCGAGACCCAGTACTTC.

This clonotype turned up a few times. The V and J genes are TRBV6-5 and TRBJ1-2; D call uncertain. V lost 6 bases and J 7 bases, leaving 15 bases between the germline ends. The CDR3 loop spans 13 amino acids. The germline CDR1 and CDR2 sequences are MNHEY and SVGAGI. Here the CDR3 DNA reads TGTGCCAGCAGCCCCCCCACAAGGGCTGGCTACACCTTC. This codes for CASSPPTRAGYTF.

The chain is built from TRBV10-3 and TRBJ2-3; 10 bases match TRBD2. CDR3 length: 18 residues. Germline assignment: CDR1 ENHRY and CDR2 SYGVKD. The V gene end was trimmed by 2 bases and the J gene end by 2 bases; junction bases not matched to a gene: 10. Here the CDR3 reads CAISESGLAGAYTDTQYF. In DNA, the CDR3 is TGTGCCATCAGTGAGAGCGGCCTAGCGGGGGCCTACACAGATACGCAGTATTTT.

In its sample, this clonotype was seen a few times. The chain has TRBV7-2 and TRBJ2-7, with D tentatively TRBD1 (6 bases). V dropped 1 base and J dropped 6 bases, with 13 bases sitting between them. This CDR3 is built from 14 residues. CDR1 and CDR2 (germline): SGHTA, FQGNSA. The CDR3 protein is CASSLDRVSAEQYF. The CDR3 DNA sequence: TGTGCCAGCAGCTTAGACAGGGTATCGGCCGAGCAGTACTTC.

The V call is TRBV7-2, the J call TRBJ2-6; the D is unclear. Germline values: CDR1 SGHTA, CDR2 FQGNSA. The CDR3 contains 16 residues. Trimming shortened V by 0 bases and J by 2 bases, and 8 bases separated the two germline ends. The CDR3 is CASSLASGTGANVLTF. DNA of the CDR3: TGTGCCAGCAGCTTAGCGTCTGGGACTGGGGCCAACGTCCTGACTTTC. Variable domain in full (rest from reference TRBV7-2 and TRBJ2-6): GAGVSQSPSNKVTEKGKDVELRCDPISGHTALYWYRQSLGQGLEFLIYFQGNSAPDKSGLPSDRFSAERTGGSVSTLTIQRTQQEDSAVYLCASSLASGTGANVLTFGAGSRLTVL.

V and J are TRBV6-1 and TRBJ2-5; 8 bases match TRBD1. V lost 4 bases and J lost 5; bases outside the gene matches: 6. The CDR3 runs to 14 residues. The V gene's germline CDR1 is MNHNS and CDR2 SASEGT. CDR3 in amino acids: CASSACTGGETQYF. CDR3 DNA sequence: TGTGCCAGCAGTGCTTGTACAGGGGGGGAGACCCAGTACTTC.

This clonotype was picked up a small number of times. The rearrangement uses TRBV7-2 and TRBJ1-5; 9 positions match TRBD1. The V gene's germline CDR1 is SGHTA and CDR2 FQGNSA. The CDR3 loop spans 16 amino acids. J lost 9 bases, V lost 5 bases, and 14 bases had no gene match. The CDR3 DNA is TGTGCCAGCAGCGTATCCACAGGGGGCGGCGGAGGGCCCCAGCATTTT. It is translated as CASSVSTGGGGGPQHF.